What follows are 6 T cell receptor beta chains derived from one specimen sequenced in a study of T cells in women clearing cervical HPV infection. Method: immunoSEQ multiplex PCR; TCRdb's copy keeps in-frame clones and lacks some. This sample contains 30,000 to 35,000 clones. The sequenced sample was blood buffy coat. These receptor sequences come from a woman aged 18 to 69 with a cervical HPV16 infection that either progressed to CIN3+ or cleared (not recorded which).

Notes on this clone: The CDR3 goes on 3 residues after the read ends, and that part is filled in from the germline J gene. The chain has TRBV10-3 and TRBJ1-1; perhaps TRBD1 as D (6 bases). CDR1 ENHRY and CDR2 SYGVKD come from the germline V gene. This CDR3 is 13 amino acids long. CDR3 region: CAIRTFLDREAFF. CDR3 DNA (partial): TGTGCCATCAGGACCTTTTTGGACAGAGAA.

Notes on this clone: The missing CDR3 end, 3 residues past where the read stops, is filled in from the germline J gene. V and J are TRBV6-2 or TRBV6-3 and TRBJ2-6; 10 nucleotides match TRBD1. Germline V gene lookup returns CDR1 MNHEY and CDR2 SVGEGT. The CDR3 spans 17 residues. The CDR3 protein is CASSYPGTGASKSLLTF. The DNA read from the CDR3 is TGTGCCAGCAGTTACCCCGGGACAGGGGCCTCTAAATCACTC.

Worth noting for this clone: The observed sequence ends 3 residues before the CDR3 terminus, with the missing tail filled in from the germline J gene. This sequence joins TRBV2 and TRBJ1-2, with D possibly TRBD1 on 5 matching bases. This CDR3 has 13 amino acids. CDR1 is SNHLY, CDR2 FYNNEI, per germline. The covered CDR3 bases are TGTGCCAGATTTGACAGTCCTAGGGAGGGC. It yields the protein CARFDSPREG. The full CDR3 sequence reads CARFDSPREGYTF.

The sequenced CDR3 bases are TGTGCCAGCAGCTTAGGTCAGGGAGAGTTTCCG. Protein product: CASSLGQGEFP. The CDR3 as a whole reads CASSLGQGEFPLFF. The rearrangement links TRBV7-3 to TRBJ2-2; possibly TRBD1 or TRBD2 for D (5 bases each). The read terminates 3 residues ahead of where the CDR3 ends, so the germline J gene completes it. Germline V CDR1 and CDR2: SGHTA, FQGTGA. This CDR3 is built from 14 residues.

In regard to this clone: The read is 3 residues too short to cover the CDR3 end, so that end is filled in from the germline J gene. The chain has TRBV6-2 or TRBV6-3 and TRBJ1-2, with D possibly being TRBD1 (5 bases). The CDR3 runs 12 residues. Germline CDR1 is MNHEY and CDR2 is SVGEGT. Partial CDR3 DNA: TGTGCCAGCACCGACAGATCCTACGAC. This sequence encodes CASTDRSYD. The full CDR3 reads CASTDRSYDYTF.

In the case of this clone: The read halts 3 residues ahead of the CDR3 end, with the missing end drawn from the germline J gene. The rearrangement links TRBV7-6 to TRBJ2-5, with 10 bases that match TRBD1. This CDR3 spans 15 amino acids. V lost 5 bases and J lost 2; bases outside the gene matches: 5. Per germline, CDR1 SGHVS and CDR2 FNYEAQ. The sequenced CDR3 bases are TGTGCCAGCAGCCCTGGACAGGGGGGACAAGAGACC. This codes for CASSPGQGGQET. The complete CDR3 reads CASSPGQGGQETQYF.